This T cell receptor (beta chain) was captured by sequencing in a study of cytomegalovirus exposure and HLA in healthy donors. Study background: Ancestry clustering placed around 80% of around 400 genotyped donors in the Caucasian-associated cluster. The study, taken as a whole, reports: Immune exposure information available was restricted to CMV serostatus. It is likely that the observed cluster of highly shared sequence variants was a sequencing artifact. Rare TCR sequences predominated, though certain public TCRs were found in many donors.

The PCR contained 60 Vbeta and 13 Jbeta primers. The table came from immunoSEQ multiplex PCR; TCRdb's copy has only in-frame clones and leaves some out. The data show 150,000 or so clones, approximately 80% seen once. With regard to this clone: The antigen remains undetermined.

The sequencing sample was made of PBMCs. The receptor was isolated from a woman aged 25 to 39 in good health and CMV-seronegative.

The CDR3 protein is CASSSTGGGSGSYEQYF. For the CDR3, the DNA is TGTGCCAGCAGCTCTACCGGGGGGGGTAGCGGCTCCTACGAGCAGTACTTC. The rearrangement links TRBV7-2 to TRBJ2-7; 8 positions match TRBD2. This CDR3 region has 17 residues. Trimming took 4 bases from V and 0 from J; bases not matched to a gene: 11. In germline, CDR1 is SGHTA, CDR2 FQGNSA.